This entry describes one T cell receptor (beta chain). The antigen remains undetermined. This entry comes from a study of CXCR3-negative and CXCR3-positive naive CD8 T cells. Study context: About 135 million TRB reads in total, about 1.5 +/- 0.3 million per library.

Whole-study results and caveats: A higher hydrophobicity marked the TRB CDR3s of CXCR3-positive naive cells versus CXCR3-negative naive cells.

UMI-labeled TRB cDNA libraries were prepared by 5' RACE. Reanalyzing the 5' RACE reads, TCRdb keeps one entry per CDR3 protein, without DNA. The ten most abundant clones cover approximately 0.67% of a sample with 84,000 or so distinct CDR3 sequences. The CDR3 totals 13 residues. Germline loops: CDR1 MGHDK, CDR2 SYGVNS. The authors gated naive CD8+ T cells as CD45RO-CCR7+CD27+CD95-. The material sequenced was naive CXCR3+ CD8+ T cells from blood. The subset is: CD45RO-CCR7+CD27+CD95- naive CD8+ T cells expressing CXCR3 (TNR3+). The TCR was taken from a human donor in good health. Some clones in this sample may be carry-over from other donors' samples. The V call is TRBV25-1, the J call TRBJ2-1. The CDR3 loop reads CASHSGSYNEQFF. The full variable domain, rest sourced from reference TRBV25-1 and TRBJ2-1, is EADIYQTPRYLVIGTGKKITLECSQTMGHDKMYWYQQDPGMELHLIHYSYGVNSTEKGDLSSESTVSRIRTEHFPLTLESARPSHTSQYLCASHSGSYNEQFFGPGTRLTVL.